This entry lists 5 T cell receptor beta chains sequenced from one sample in a study of shared clonotypes between healthy human individuals (dated by TCRdb to about 2020). The library was generated by the immunoSEQ multiplex PCR assay. Here the immuneACCESS table is served through TCRdb, limited to in-frame sequences with V and J called. Missing clones are a known gap in these copies; in checked studies unresolved V genes cover under half, and the rest lacks a known reason. For this sample there are 2 million to 2.5 million clones; 90% to 97% appear just once. Approximately 0.13% of the sample lies in the top ten. What was sequenced was naive CD4+ T cells sorted from blood. According to the study, the label for this sample's cell subset or site signals: CD45RA+ positively selected. The source is a man between 18 and 29 years old in good health.

In its sample, this clone was seen once. The same CDR3 also results from other DNA sequences found in this sample. The gene calls are TRBV11-2 and TRBJ2-1; TRBD1 or TRBD2 may be the D gene (5 bases each). The CDR3 totals 13 residues. The ends were cut back, 8 bases at V and 0 bases at J, with 8 bases in the middle. Per the germline V gene, CDR1 is SGHAT and CDR2 is FQNNGV. CDR3 in amino acids: CASGGSSYNEQFF. The CDR3 bases are TGTGCCAGCGGGGGTAGCTCCTACAATGAGCAGTTCTTC. Full variable domain (outside the CDR3, taken from reference TRBV11-2 and TRBJ2-1): EAGVAQSPRYKIIEKRQSVAFWCNPISGHATLYWYQQILGQGPKLLIQFQNNGVVDDSQLPKDRFSAERLKGVDSTLKIQPAKLEDSAVYLCASGGSSYNEQFFGPGTRLTVL.

This chain uses TRBV6-1 with TRBJ1-2, with D uncertain. V lost 4 bases and J 7 bases, leaving 19 bases between the germline ends. Looked up from germline, CDR1 is MNHNS and CDR2 is SASEGT. The CDR3 sequence is 15 residues long. CDR3 bases: TGTGCCAGCAGTGTCTCGCAGATTCCCCTAGCTGGCTACACCTTC. Amino acids: CASSVSQIPLAGYTF.

J is TRBJ1-3 and V is TRBV7-2, with D uncertain. The CDR3 sequence is 15 residues long. The ends were cut back, 4 bases at V and 2 bases at J, with 12 bases in the middle. CDR1 is SGHTA and CDR2 is FQGNSA in the germline V gene. The CDR3 DNA follows: TGTGCCAGCAGCTCCCAAGCCGGGCCTGGAAACACCATATATTTT. Its translation: CASSSQAGPGNTIYF.

Comments on this clone: Other nucleotide sequences in the sample specify the same CDR3. The chain joins TRBV5-4 to TRBJ1-1, with 10 nucleotides matching TRBD1. CDR3 size: 15 residues. Unmatched junction bases numbered 7, after V lost 3 bases and J lost 5 bases. Germline V gene sequence: CDR1 SGHNT, CDR2 YYREEE (reference sequence). In nucleotides, the CDR3 is TGTGCCAGCAGCTCGCCGACAGGGGGCAATACTGAAGCTTTCTTT. Encoded protein: CASSSPTGGNTEAFF.

J is TRBJ1-2 and V is TRBV29-1; 9 nucleotides line up with TRBD1. The CDR3 is 15 residues long. V dropped 1 base and J dropped 5; count of bases not matched to a gene: 8. Germline CDR1 reads SQVTM; CDR2 reads ANQGSEA. The DNA of the CDR3 is TGCAGCGTTGAAGCCGTACAGGGGGCTCGGTATGGCTACACCTTC. Translating gives CSVEAVQGARYGYTF.